This T cell receptor (beta chain) is from a study of persistence of HIV-infected CD4 T cells. For the study at large: Donors had been on suppressive ART for a median of roughly 8 years.

This was the immunoSEQ version 4 assay in survey mode. Produced via immunoSEQ multiplex PCR; TCRdb's table is partial and in-frame only. Of about 45,000 clones listed, about nine tenths are singletons. Worth noting for this clone: Its target is unknown.

The study, taken as a whole, reports: The rare CMV-responding cells with HIV-1 proviruses were not separately TCR-sequenced. Degenerate expanded CDR3beta sequences were enriched among CMV- and Gag-responding cells.

Anti-CD3/anti-CD28 beads served as a nonspecific positive control stimulus. Sorting of responding CD4+ T cells relied on upregulated CD40 ligand together with CD69. Germline V CDR1 and CDR2: DFQATT, SNEGSKA (reference sequence). The CDR3 spans 13 residues. The V end lost 3 bases, the J end lost 2 bases, and 7 bases lay between the germline ends. This clonotype originated in an adult woman with HIV who was CMV-seropositive. The material was CD4+ T cells sorted from PBMCs after approximately 19-hour stimulation, obtained from a patient who received antiretroviral therapy. The rearrangement joins TRBV20-1 to TRBJ2-2; D not certain. The CDR3 DNA sequence: TGCAGTGCTAGTCGGCAAAACACCGGGGAGCTGTTTTTT. It is translated as CSASRQNTGELFF.